This TCR beta chain was sequenced during a study of blood T cell repertoires in COVID-19. Method: immunoSEQ multiplex PCR; TCRdb's copy keeps in-frame clones and lacks some. The table lists about 53,000 clones, roughly four fifths of them singletons. Germline V gene sequence: CDR1 SGHTA, CDR2 FQGNSA. Trimming shortened V by 7 bases and J by 2 bases, and 11 bases separated the two germline ends. The CDR3 consists of 13 residues. The sequence was collected from a woman aged 55-69 years with acute or convalescent COVID-19. The sequencing input was peripheral blood. The chain has TRBV7-2 and TRBJ1-2; the D gene is possibly TRBD1 (5 bases). CDR3 loop: CASTPGPNYGYTF. CDR3 DNA: TGTGCCAGCACCCCAGGGCCAAACTATGGCTACACCTTC.